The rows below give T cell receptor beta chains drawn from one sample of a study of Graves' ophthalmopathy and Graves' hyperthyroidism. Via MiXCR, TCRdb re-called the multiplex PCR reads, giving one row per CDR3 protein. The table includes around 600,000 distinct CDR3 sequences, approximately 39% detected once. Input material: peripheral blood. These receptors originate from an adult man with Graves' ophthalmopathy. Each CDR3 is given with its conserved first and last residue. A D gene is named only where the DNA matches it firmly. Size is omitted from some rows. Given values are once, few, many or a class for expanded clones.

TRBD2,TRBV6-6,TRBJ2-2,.,CASGAGGPRELFF,TGTGCCAGCGGGGCGGGAGGGCCTAGGGAGCTGTTTTTT
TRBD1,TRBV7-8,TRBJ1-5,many,CASSTGTGGGQPQHF,TGTGCCAGCAGCACCGGGACAGGGGGCGGGCAGCCCCAGCATTTT
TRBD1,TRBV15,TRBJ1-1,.,CATSSWDRESGNTEAFF,TGTGCCACCAGCAGTTGGGACAGGGAATCGGGAAACACTGAAGCTTTCTTT
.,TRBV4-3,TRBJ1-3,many,CASSQDGAFSGNTIYF,TGCGCCAGCAGCCAAGATGGAGCCTTCTCTGGAAACACCATATATTTT
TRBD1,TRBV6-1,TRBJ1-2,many,CASKAGQVYGYTF,TGTGCCAGCAAGGCGGGACAGGTCTATGGCTACACCTTC
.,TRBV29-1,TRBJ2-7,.,CSVEGYEQYF,TGCAGCGTCGAGGGCTACGAGCAGTACTTC
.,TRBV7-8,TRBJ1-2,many,CASSQRWAAGGYTF,TGTGCCAGCAGCCAACGTTGGGCCGCCGGGGGCTACACCTTC
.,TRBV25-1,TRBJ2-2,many,CASSSANTGELFF,TGTGCCTCGTCCTCGGCGAACACCGGGGAGCTGTTTTTT
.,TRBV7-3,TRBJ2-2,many,CASSLARDTGELFF,TGTGCCAGCAGCTTAGCGAGGGACACCGGGGAGCTGTTTTTT
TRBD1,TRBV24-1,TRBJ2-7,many,CATSDQDRAKQYF,TGTGCCACCAGTGACCAGGACAGGGCCAAGCAGTACTTC
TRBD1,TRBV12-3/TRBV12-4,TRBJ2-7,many,CASSIRQGAYEQYF,TGTGCCAGCAGTATTCGACAGGGGGCCTACGAGCAGTACTTC
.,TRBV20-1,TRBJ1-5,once,CSAKGSGSQHF,TGCAGTGCTAAGGGTAGCGGGAGCCAGCATTTT
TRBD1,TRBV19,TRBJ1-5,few,CASKGADYSNQPQHF,TGTGCCAGTAAGGGGGCAGACTATAGCAATCAGCCCCAGCATTTT
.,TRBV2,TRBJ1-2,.,CAGSSRTANYGYTF,TGTGCCGGCAGCAGCAGGACAGCGAACTATGGCTACACCTTC
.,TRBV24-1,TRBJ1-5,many,CATSDGGPTQPQHF,TGTGCCACCAGTGATGGGGGACCAACTCAGCCCCAGCATTTT
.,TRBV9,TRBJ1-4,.,CASNPATRSLNEKLFF,TGTGCCAGCAACCCGGCCACGCGGAGCCTGAATGAAAAACTGTTTTTT
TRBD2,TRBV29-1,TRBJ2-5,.,CSGDGTSGSGTQYF,TGCAGCGGCGACGGGACTAGCGGGAGTGGGACCCAGTACTTC
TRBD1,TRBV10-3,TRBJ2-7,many,CAISESGTGYYEQYF,TGTGCCATCAGTGAGTCTGGGACAGGTTACTACGAGCAGTACTTC
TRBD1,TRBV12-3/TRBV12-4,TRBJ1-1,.,CASSLRQGRVWDTEAFF,TGTGCCAGCAGTTTGAGACAGGGGAGGGTCTGGGACACTGAAGCTTTCTTT
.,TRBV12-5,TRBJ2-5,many,CASGLGVQETQYF,TGTGCTAGTGGTTTGGGGGTTCAAGAGACCCAGTACTTC
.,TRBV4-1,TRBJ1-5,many,CASSHVGYQPQHF,TGCGCCAGCAGCCACGTGGGGTATCAGCCCCAGCATTTT
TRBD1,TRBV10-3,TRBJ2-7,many,CAISDNAGTGAQYF,TGTGCCATCAGTGATAATGCCGGGACAGGGGCGCAGTACTTC
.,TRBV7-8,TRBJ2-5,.,CASSQVRVVSETQYF,TGTGCCAGCAGCCAAGTCAGGGTGGTTTCAGAGACCCAGTACTTC
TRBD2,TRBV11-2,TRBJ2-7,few,CASSGLNNGTSGSGGSYEQYF,TGTGCCAGCAGCGGGCTAAATAACGGGACTAGCGGGAGTGGCGGCTCCTACGAGCAGTACTTC
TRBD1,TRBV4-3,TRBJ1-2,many,CASSPLEGAGGNYGYTF,TGCGCCAGCAGCCCTCTTGAGGGTGCAGGGGGCAACTATGGCTACACCTTC
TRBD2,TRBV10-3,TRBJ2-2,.,CASSNSGTNTGELFF,TGTGCCAGCAGCAATAGCGGGACGAACACCGGGGAGCTGTTTTTT
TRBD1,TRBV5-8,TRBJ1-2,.,CASSLEGQGRIYGYTF,TGTGCCAGCAGCTTGGAGGGACAGGGAAGGATATATGGCTACACCTTC
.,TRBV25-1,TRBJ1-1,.,CASRTARHTEAFF,TGCGCCAGCAGGACCGCTCGGCACACTGAAGCTTTCTTT
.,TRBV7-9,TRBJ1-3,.,CASSTPGALMNTIYF,TGTGCCAGCAGCACCCCCGGGGCCCTCATGAACACCATATATTTT
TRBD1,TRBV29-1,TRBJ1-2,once,CSFRDSNYGYTF,TGCAGCTTCCGGGACAGCAACTATGGCTACACCTTC
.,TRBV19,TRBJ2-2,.,CAGSIPPRGGVELFF,TGTGCCGGTAGTATCCCCCCTCGCGGGGGCGTGGAGCTGTTTTTT
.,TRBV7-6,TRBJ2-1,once,CASSLGGRNNEQFF,TGTGCCAGCAGCTTAGGAGGACGAAACAATGAGCAGTTCTTC
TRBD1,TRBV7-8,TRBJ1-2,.,CASSFGTAEFDYGYTF,TGTGCCAGCAGCTTTGGGACAGCCGAATTCGACTATGGCTACACCTTC
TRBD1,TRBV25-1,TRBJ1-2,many,CASSEWTGVDYGYTF,TGTGCCAGCAGTGAGTGGACAGGGGTGGACTATGGCTACACCTTC
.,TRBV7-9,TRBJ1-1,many,CASSFGGMNTEAFF,TGTGCCAGCAGCTTCGGGGGAATGAACACTGAAGCTTTCTTT
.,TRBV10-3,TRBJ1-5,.,CATSTMDHQPQHF,TGTGCCACCTCGACAATGGACCATCAGCCCCAGCATTTT
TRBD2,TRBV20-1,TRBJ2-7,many,CSANPPLLAGSDEQYF,TGCAGTGCTAACCCCCCTTTACTAGCGGGAAGCGACGAGCAGTACTTC
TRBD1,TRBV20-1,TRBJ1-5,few,CSAGYRGSNQPQHF,TGCAGTGCTGGCTACAGGGGAAGCAATCAGCCCCAGCATTTT
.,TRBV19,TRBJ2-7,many,CASSALGITYEQYF,TGTGCCAGTAGTGCCCTTGGGATAACCTACGAGCAGTACTTC
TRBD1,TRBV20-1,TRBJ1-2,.,CSARESRTGGMANGYTF,TGCAGTGCTAGAGAATCCCGGACAGGGGGTATGGCTAATGGCTACACCTTC
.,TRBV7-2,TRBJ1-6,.,CASSLAEGNSPLHF,TGTGCCAGCAGCTTAGCGGAGGGGAATTCACCCCTCCACTTT
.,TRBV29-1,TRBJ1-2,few,CSLGGGDGYTF,TGCAGCTTAGGGGGAGGGGATGGCTACACCTTC
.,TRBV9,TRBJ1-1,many,CASSVEGSRGTEAFF,TGTGCCAGCAGCGTAGAAGGGTCGAGGGGAACTGAAGCTTTCTTT
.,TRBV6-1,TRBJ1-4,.,CASSYYRDEKLFF,TGTGCCAGCAGTTACTACAGGGATGAAAAACTGTTTTTT
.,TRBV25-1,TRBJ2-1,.,CASSLLHNEQFF,TGTGCCAGTAGTCTTCTACACAATGAGCAGTTCTTC
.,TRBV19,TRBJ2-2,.,CATRQELTGELFF,TGTGCCACCCGACAGGAACTCACCGGGGAGCTGTTTTTT
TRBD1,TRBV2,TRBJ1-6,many,CASRTGGFQAQSPLHF,TGTGCCAGCAGGACAGGGGGATTTCAGGCACAGTCACCCCTCCACTTT
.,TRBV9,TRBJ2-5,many,CASSDNQETQYF,TGTGCCAGCAGCGACAACCAAGAGACCCAGTACTTC
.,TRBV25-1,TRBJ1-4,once,CASSDRDPGEKLFF,TGTGCCAGCAGTGATAGGGACCCCGGCGAAAAACTGTTTTTT
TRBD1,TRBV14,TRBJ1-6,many,CASSQVRTGLSPLHF,TGTGCCAGCAGCCAAGTTAGGACAGGGCTCTCACCCCTCCACTTT
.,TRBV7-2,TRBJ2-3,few,CASLTTGKRYTDTQYF,TGTGCCAGCCTCACAACCGGGAAGCGGTACACAGATACGCAGTATTTT
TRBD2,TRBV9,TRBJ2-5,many,CASSGGLYQETQYF,TGTGCCAGCAGTGGGGGACTATACCAAGAGACCCAGTACTTC
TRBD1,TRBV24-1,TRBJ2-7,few,CASSTGGFNEQYF,TGTGCCAGCAGTACAGGGGGATTCAACGAGCAGTACTTC
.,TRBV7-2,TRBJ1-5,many,CASSSGGQPQHF,TGTGCCAGCAGCTCGGGTGGACAGCCCCAGCATTTT
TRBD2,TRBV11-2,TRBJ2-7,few,CASSIPGRSGYEQYF,TGTGCCAGCAGCATTCCCGGGAGGTCGGGCTACGAGCAGTACTTC